This record concerns one TCR beta chain sequence. The source of the sample is a study of blood T cells in healthy people across ages. Through a sample-barcoded 5' primer and a J-beta primer mix, a second PCR was run for roughly 7 to 11 cycles. TCRdb redid the calling of the 5' RACE reads with MiXCR, one entry per CDR3 protein. The sample includes 760,000 or so distinct CDR3 sequences, 25% of them seen just once. V shed 1 base and J shed 3 bases, with 9 bases lying between them. Per germline, CDR1 SGHTA and CDR2 FQGNSA. The CDR3 covers 15 residues. This sample was also put to use in a study of T cells of mothers and their children.

The TCR was taken from a boy aged 10-17 years in good health. The chain has TRBV7-2 and TRBJ2-2; possibly TRBD2 for D (6 bases). Input material: blood. The CDR3 DNA reads TGTGCCAGCAGCTTAGTTGGCGGGGACACCGGGGAGCTGTTTTTT. Protein: CASSLVGGDTGELFF.